The 17 T cell receptor beta chains in this list originate from one sample, sequenced in a study of blood T cell repertoires in acute mononucleosis. Study-level points and caveats: Public beta motifs plus an AV5-AJ31 alpha motif appeared to drive GLC-BM selection.

Indicated time point: convalescence about 6 months (5-8 months) after acute presentation (visit 7). Profiling relied on immunoSEQ multiplex PCR, and the TCRdb table lists in-frame clones only, not all of them. The sample contains thousands of clones, 20% to 25% of which appear only once. Sample: EBV GLC epitope tetramer+ CD8+ T cells sorted from PBMCs, taken during convalescence from infectious mononucleosis. Sample subset: CD8 T cells binding tetramer with EBV BMLF1 280-288 peptide (GLC-BM). Every receptor here comes from a woman under 30 with infectious mononucleosis caused by EBV.

A few counts support this clone. The junction does not match germline at one end; this may be a read error. This CDR3 is also generated by other DNA sequences in the sample. The V call is TRBV23-1, the J call TRBJ2-1; D remains ambiguous. TRBV23-1 is placed among ORFs of uncertain function. The CDR3 is made up of 12 amino acids. This chain's CDR3 is CASSGSLDEQFF. The CDR3 DNA reads as TGTGCCAGCAGTGGCAGCCTCGATGAGCAGTTCTTC.

Note on this clone: This likely stems from a read error, as it lies one base from a far larger clone. At the DNA level, this CDR3 is encoded by other sequences in the same sample as well. This chain links TRBV13 with TRBJ1-5; 9 bases are shared with TRBD1. With V trimmed by 5 bases and J by 5 bases, 10 bases remained unmatched. The CDR3 extends over 16 amino acids. The germline V gene has CDR1 PRHDT and CDR2 FYEKMQ (reference sequence). The CDR3 nucleotides are TGTGCCAGCAGCCAAGATCCCCGGGACAGGGATCAGCCCCAGCATTTT. Its protein is CASSQDPRDRDQPQHF. Full variable domain (rest looked up from reference TRBV13 and TRBJ1-5): AAGVIQSPRHLIKEKRETATLKCYPIPRHDTVYWYQQGPGQDPQFLISFYEKMQSDKGSIPDRFSAQQFSDYHSELNMSSLELGDSALYFCASSQDPRDRDQPQHFGDGTRLSIL.

Ten or more counts support this clone. The chain uses TRBV7-9 and TRBJ2-7; no reliable D call. Trimming took off 4 bases at V and 6 bases at J, with 7 bases between the two ends. Germline V gives CDR1 SEHNR, CDR2 FQNEAQ (reference sequence). This CDR3 spans 11 amino acids. The chain's CDR3 is CASSSPGEQYF. As DNA, the CDR3 is TGTGCCAGCAGCTCTCCCGGCGAGCAGTACTTC.

This clone was detected a few times. One end of the junction does not line up with germline, which may come from a read error. Other DNA variants within this sample encode the same CDR3. This chain connects TRBV23-1 to TRBJ2-7; D is possibly TRBD1 or TRBD2 (6 bases each). TRBV23-1 is an ORF, and what it does is uncertain. This CDR3 spans 15 amino acids. CDR3 sequence reads: CASSKAGGLSYEQYF. DNA for the CDR3: TGTGCCAGCAGCAAAGCCGGGGGCCTTTCCTACGAGCAGTACTTC.

This clone has just a few counts. The rearrangement links TRBV25-1 to TRBJ2-5; D gene uncertain. Near its end, the DNA agrees better with TRBJ2-7, so the J call may be wrong. Per germline, CDR1 MGHDK and CDR2 SYGVNS. CDR3 size: 14 residues. In nucleotides, the CDR3 is TGTGCCAGCAGCTCCGGCGGTGTACGGTACGAGCAGTACTTC. Protein: CASSSGGVRYEQYF.

A remark on this clone: Other DNA sequences of this sample code for an identical CDR3. The chain joins TRBV29-1 to TRBJ1-4; TRBD1 agrees at 7 bases. CDR3 length: 14 residues. The germline V gene encodes CDR1 SQVTM and CDR2 ANQGSEA. Trimming removed 6 bases from V and 2 bases from J; junction bases left unmatched: 6. The CDR3 spells CSVWSGGTNEKLFF. The DNA of the CDR3 is TGCAGCGTGTGGTCAGGGGGTACTAATGAAAAACTGTTTTTT. Full variable domain (remainder filled in from reference TRBV29-1 and TRBJ1-4): SAVISQKPSRDICQRGTSLTIQCQVDSQVTMMFWYRQQPGQSLTLIATANQGSEATYESGFVIDKFPISRPNLTFSTLTVSNMSPEDSSIYLCSVWSGGTNEKLFFGSGTQLSVL.

Turning to this clone: This is likely an artifact of a read error, given a far larger clone one base away. V and J are TRBV5-6 and TRBJ2-1; 15 nucleotides line up with TRBD2. Germline CDR1 and CDR2: SGHDT and YYEEEE. V was clipped by 4 bases and J by 6 bases; unmatched bases: 14. The CDR3 consists of 19 residues. The chain's CDR3 is CASSPGLAGGLWLFNEQFF. The CDR3, as DNA: TGTGCCAGCAGCCCCGGACTAGCGGGGGGGCTCTGGCTCTTCAATGAGCAGTTCTTC.

For this clone: A far larger clone is only one base removed, so a read error is likely. The CDR3 sequence: CATSSLGGGWRGQYF. The CDR3 DNA is TGTGCCACCAGCTCCCTCGGGGGAGGGTGGCGGGGGCAGTACTTC. V usage is TRBV27 and J usage is TRBJ2-7; 7 nucleotides agree with TRBD2. The germline CDR1 and CDR2 sequences are MNHEY and SMNVEV (reference sequence). The CDR3 runs to 15 residues. Losses at the gene ends were 10 bases for V and 9 bases for J; bases not matched to a gene: 21.

This clone appeared a few times. With a far larger clone one base away, a read error is the likely cause. Other DNA variants within this sample encode the same CDR3. This rearrangement joins TRBV11-2 to TRBJ1-5; 9 bases match TRBD1. The CDR3 has 16 residues. CDR1 is SGHAT and CDR2 is FQNNGV in the germline V gene. CDR3 nucleotides: TGCGCCAGCAGCCAAGATCCCCGGGACAGGGATCAGCCCCAGCATTTT. Amino acid sequence: CASSQDPRDRDQPQHF.

This clone was counted at least ten times. CDR3 protein: CASSLASRGQGNQPQHF. CDR3 sequence (DNA): TGTGCCAGCAGCTTAGCGAGTAGGGGGCAAGGCAATCAGCCCCAGCATTTT. The J gene is TRBJ1-5, the V gene TRBV7-2, with 7 bases fitting TRBD1. The CDR3 length is 17 residues. With 0 bases clipped from V and 2 bases from J, the junction kept 7 bases outside the gene matches. From germline, CDR1 is SGHTA and CDR2 FQGNSA.

As concerns this clone: It is unclear where the CDR3 begins or ends on the DNA, so no DNA is shown, and the CDR3 is as TCRdb lists it. J is TRBJ2-7 and V is TRBV12-2; the table gives TRBD2 as D, unverified against the DNA. TRBV12-2 is a pseudogene locus. Including both end residues, the CDR3 is 16 amino acids long. The CDR3 spells CASSLAWVAGGNEQYF.

Details on this clone: A far larger clone differs by one base, so this is likely a read error. The chain carries TRBV9 and TRBJ2-1; 10 nucleotides align to TRBD1. Germline CDR1 and CDR2: SGDLS and YYNGEE. This CDR3 spans 13 amino acids. The J segment lost 8 bases and the V segment lost 3 bases, leaving 2 bases of the junction unmatched. The CDR3 sequence is CASSGTGGDEQFF. The CDR3 DNA reads TGTGCCAGCAGCGGGACAGGGGGGGATGAGCAGTTCTTC.

Many counts were recorded for this clone. This sequence is one base from a far larger clone and is likely a read error. V is TRBV9 and J is TRBJ2-1; TRBD2 agrees at 15 bases. CDR1 and CDR2 from the germline V gene are SGDLS and YYNGEE. CDR3 length: 19 amino acids. J lost 6 bases, V lost 4 bases, and 14 bases had no gene match. The chain's CDR3 is CASSPGLAGGLWLFNEQFF. The CDR3 bases are TGTGCCAGCAGCCCCGGACTAGCGGGGGGGCTCTGGCTCTTCAATGAGCAGTTCTTC.

As concerns this clone: A much larger clone differs by one base, so this may be a read error. The V call is TRBV27, the J call TRBJ1-1; the D gene is possibly TRBD1 (5 bases). The CDR3 is made up of 14 amino acids. Trimming cost V 5 bases and J 1 base, with 11 bases left between them. Germline lookup yields CDR1 MNHEY and CDR2 SMNVEV (reference sequence). The CDR3 sequence: CASSKGSANTEAFF. The CDR3, as DNA: TGTGCCAGCAGTAAGGGGTCAGCGAACACTGAAGCTTTCTTT.

A word on this clone: Possible read error: a much larger clone is one base away. Other DNA sequences in the same sample also yield this CDR3. This rearrangement joins TRBV21-1 to TRBJ2-1; the tabulated D call, TRBD2, remains unverified against the DNA. TRBV21-1 is annotated as a pseudogene. This CDR3 region has 19 residues. CDR3 nucleotides: TGCGCCAGCAGCCCCGGACTAGCGGGGGGGCTCTGGCTCTTCAATGAGCAGTTCTTC. It encodes CASSPGLAGGLWLFNEQFF.

This sequence joins TRBV23-1 and TRBJ2-5, with D perhaps matching TRBD2 (6 bases). TRBV23-1 is sorted into the ORF group, with uncertain function. This CDR3 has 18 amino acids. V lost 4 bases to trimming and J lost 4 bases, with 25 bases between them. CDR3 sequence reads: CASSPSSRGVAARETQYF. The CDR3 bases are TGCGCCAGCAGTCCGTCGTCGCGGGGTGTGGCTGCAAGAGAGACCCAGTACTTC.

As to this clone: A far larger clone is only one base removed, so a read error is likely. Other DNA sequences from this sample encode an identical CDR3 as well. The chain is built from TRBV27 and TRBJ2-7, with 7 bases aligning to TRBD2. Germline V CDR1 and CDR2: MNHEY, SMNVEV (reference sequence). The CDR3 consists of 15 residues. J gave up 9 bases and V 6 bases, and 17 bases lay outside the gene matches. Written as DNA, the CDR3 is TGTGCCAGCAGCTCCCGCGGGGGAGGGTGGCGGGGGCAGTACTTC. This sequence encodes CASSSRGGGWRGQYF.